This is a list of T cell receptor beta chains from one sample in a study of T cell repertoires in cytomegalovirus infection. These receptors' antigens are unknown. In TCRdb, the reads were re-called with MiXCR into one record per CDR3 protein. The data contain 300,000 to 400,000 distinct CDR3 sequences, 20% to 30% of them singletons. The sample was cultured PBMCs, taken from culture after CMV antigen stimulation. The receptors were sampled from a human donor in good health (CMV status not recorded). Some clones in this sample may be carry-over from other donors' samples. Each CDR3 is given with its conserved first and last residue. The order of the fields is D gene, J gene, clone size, V gene, CDR3 DNA, CDR3 protein. D genes are given only for firm matches. For some rows the clone size is stated as once, few or many, or as a class when expanded; others skip it.

d_gene: .; j_gene: TRBJ2-5; abundance: few; v_gene: TRBV19; CDR3nt: TGTGCCAGTATTAGCGGAGGCGGTGAGACCCAGTACTTC; CDR3aa: CASISGGGETQYF
d_gene: .; j_gene: TRBJ1-6; abundance: few; v_gene: TRBV11-3; CDR3nt: TGTGCCAGCAGCTTAGTTCGACCGTCCTATAATTCACCCCTCCACTTT; CDR3aa: CASSLVRPSYNSPLHF
d_gene: TRBD2; j_gene: TRBJ2-1; abundance: few; v_gene: TRBV7-2; CDR3nt: TGTGCCAGCAGCCTGCGGTGGGCGGGAGGAGGCAATGAGCAGTTCTTC; CDR3aa: CASSLRWAGGGNEQFF
d_gene: TRBD2; j_gene: TRBJ2-7; abundance: .; v_gene: TRBV7-2; CDR3nt: TGTGCCAGCAGCTTAGAGGGCGGGAGGGCCTACGAGCAGTACTTC; CDR3aa: CASSLEGGRAYEQYF
d_gene: TRBD2; j_gene: TRBJ2-2; abundance: many; v_gene: TRBV6-2/TRBV6-3; CDR3nt: TGTGCCAGCAGTTACTCGACGCTCGCGGGAGTTGACACCGGGGAGCTGTTTTTT; CDR3aa: CASSYSTLAGVDTGELFF
d_gene: TRBD1; j_gene: TRBJ2-1; abundance: .; v_gene: TRBV12-3/TRBV12-4; CDR3nt: TGTGCCAGCAGTTTAGGGGCAGGACAGGTAAACTACAATGAGCAGTTCTTC; CDR3aa: CASSLGAGQVNYNEQFF
d_gene: TRBD2; j_gene: TRBJ2-1; abundance: few; v_gene: TRBV24-1; CDR3nt: TGTGCCACCAGTGAAACGGGACTAGCGGGACTCTACAATGAGCAGTTCTTC; CDR3aa: CATSETGLAGLYNEQFF
d_gene: TRBD1; j_gene: TRBJ1-2; abundance: few; v_gene: TRBV11-2; CDR3nt: TGTGCCAGCAGCTTAGATTGGGACAGGGGCTATGGCTACACCTTC; CDR3aa: CASSLDWDRGYGYTF
d_gene: TRBD2; j_gene: TRBJ2-1; abundance: few; v_gene: TRBV15; CDR3nt: TGTGCCACCAGCAGAGTGGCGGGAGGGCAGAATGAGCAGTTCTTC; CDR3aa: CATSRVAGGQNEQFF
d_gene: TRBD2; j_gene: TRBJ2-3; abundance: many; v_gene: TRBV11-2; CDR3nt: TGTGCCAGCAGATCTAGCGGGAGAGGGACAGATACGCAGTATTTT; CDR3aa: CASRSSGRGTDTQYF
d_gene: TRBD1; j_gene: TRBJ1-2; abundance: few; v_gene: TRBV29-1; CDR3nt: TGCAGCGTTGAAGTGATTTCGGGACAGGGGCACTATGGCTACACCTTC; CDR3aa: CSVEVISGQGHYGYTF
d_gene: TRBD1; j_gene: TRBJ1-1; abundance: few; v_gene: TRBV4-1; CDR3nt: TGCGCCAGCAGCCAAGATTTCGGCAGGGGGTACTTCAACACTGAAGCTTTCTTT; CDR3aa: CASSQDFGRGYFNTEAFF
d_gene: TRBD2; j_gene: TRBJ2-3; abundance: few; v_gene: TRBV24-1; CDR3nt: TGTGCCACCAGTGAAGGCGGGGGGATCACAGATACGCAGTATTTT; CDR3aa: CATSEGGGITDTQYF
d_gene: TRBD2; j_gene: TRBJ2-1; abundance: once; v_gene: TRBV30; CDR3nt: TGTGCCTGGAGTGAGACTAGCGTTGAGCAGTTCTTC; CDR3aa: CAWSETSVEQFF
d_gene: TRBD1; j_gene: TRBJ2-1; abundance: few; v_gene: TRBV7-6; CDR3nt: TGTGCCAGCAGCTTCAAACAGGGGAGTGAGCAGTTCTTC; CDR3aa: CASSFKQGSEQFF
d_gene: .; j_gene: TRBJ2-7; abundance: .; v_gene: TRBV6-2/TRBV6-3; CDR3nt: TGTGCCAGCAGTTACGCCGACCGGAACAGGGTCAGCCGCGAGCAGTACTTC; CDR3aa: CASSYADRNRVSREQYF
d_gene: .; j_gene: TRBJ1-5; abundance: .; v_gene: TRBV29-1; CDR3nt: TGCAGCGTTCGGGATCGGCCTAATCAGCCCCAGCATTTT; CDR3aa: CSVRDRPNQPQHF
d_gene: TRBD1; j_gene: TRBJ1-2; abundance: .; v_gene: TRBV3-1; CDR3nt: TGTGCCAGCAGCCAAACATGGCAGGGGGCATCGGATGGCTACACCTTC; CDR3aa: CASSQTWQGASDGYTF
d_gene: TRBD1; j_gene: TRBJ1-5; abundance: few; v_gene: TRBV6-2/TRBV6-3; CDR3nt: TGTGCCAGCAGATTAACGGGACAGGGTTCCGTGAGCAATCAGCCCCAGCATTTT; CDR3aa: CASRLTGQGSVSNQPQHF
d_gene: .; j_gene: TRBJ2-5; abundance: .; v_gene: TRBV7-2; CDR3nt: TGTGCCAGCAGCCCCCCGACGGAGACCCAGTACTTC; CDR3aa: CASSPPTETQYF
d_gene: TRBD2; j_gene: TRBJ2-4; abundance: few; v_gene: TRBV29-1; CDR3nt: TGCAGCGCCCGCCGGACTAGCGGGAGGGGAGGTAACATTCAGTACTTC; CDR3aa: CSARRTSGRGGNIQYF
d_gene: .; j_gene: TRBJ1-5; abundance: few; v_gene: TRBV5-1; CDR3nt: TGCGCCAGCAGCTTGGCTCCCGGTAGAGATCAGCCCCAGCATTTT; CDR3aa: CASSLAPGRDQPQHF
d_gene: .; j_gene: TRBJ2-1; abundance: many; v_gene: TRBV7-2; CDR3nt: TGTGCCAGCAGCCGCAATGACTACAATGAGCAGTTCTTC; CDR3aa: CASSRNDYNEQFF
d_gene: TRBD1; j_gene: TRBJ1-1; abundance: few; v_gene: TRBV5-6; CDR3nt: TGTGCCAGCAGCTTGCGGAGGGGGCAACGAACTGAAGCTTTCTTT; CDR3aa: CASSLRRGQRTEAFF
d_gene: .; j_gene: TRBJ1-1; abundance: many; v_gene: TRBV7-2; CDR3nt: TGTGCCAGCAGCTCAGAAGCGGGGGTTACTGAAGCTTTCTTT; CDR3aa: CASSSEAGVTEAFF
d_gene: TRBD1; j_gene: TRBJ2-1; abundance: .; v_gene: TRBV10-3; CDR3nt: TGTGCCATCATGGCATCGTCCGGGACAGCCTACAATGAGCAGTTCTTC; CDR3aa: CAIMASSGTAYNEQFF
d_gene: .; j_gene: TRBJ2-1; abundance: few; v_gene: TRBV5-3; CDR3nt: TGTGCCAGCAGCCACAACAGGTACAATGAGCAGTTCTTC; CDR3aa: CASSHNRYNEQFF
d_gene: TRBD2; j_gene: TRBJ2-5; abundance: many; v_gene: TRBV18; CDR3nt: TGTGCCAGCTCACCACCCGCTAGCGGGAGTTCGGGGACCCAGTACTTC; CDR3aa: CASSPPASGSSGTQYF
d_gene: .; j_gene: TRBJ2-1; abundance: many; v_gene: TRBV7-2; CDR3nt: TGTGCCAGCAGCTCCCTTAGCGCGAGATACAATGAGCAGTTCTTC; CDR3aa: CASSSLSARYNEQFF